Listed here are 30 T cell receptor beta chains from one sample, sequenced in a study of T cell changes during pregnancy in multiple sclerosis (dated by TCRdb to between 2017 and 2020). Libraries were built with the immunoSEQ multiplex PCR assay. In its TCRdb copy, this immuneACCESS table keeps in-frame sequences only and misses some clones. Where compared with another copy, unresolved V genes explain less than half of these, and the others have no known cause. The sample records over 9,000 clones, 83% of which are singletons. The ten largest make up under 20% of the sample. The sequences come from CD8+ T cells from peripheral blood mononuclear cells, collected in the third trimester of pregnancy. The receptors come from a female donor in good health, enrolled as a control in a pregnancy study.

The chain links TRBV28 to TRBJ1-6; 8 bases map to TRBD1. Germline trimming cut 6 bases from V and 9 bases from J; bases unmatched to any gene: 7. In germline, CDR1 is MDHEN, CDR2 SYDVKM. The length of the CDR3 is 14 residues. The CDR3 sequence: CASSSDRDRSPLHF. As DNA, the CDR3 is TGTGCCAGCAGCTCGGACAGGGATCGTTCACCCCTCCACTTT.

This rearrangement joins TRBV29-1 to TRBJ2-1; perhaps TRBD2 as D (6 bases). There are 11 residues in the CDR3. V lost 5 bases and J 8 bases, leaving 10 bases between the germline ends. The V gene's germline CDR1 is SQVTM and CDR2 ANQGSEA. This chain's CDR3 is CSVRPGDEQFF. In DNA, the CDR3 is TGCAGCGTTCGACCGGGGGATGAGCAGTTCTTC.

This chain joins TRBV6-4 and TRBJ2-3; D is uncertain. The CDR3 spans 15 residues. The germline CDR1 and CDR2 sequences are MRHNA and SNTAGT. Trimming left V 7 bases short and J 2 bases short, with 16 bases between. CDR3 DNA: TGTGCCAGCACGAAACGTAGGCAGGACACAGATACGCAGTATTTT. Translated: CASTKRRQDTDTQYF.

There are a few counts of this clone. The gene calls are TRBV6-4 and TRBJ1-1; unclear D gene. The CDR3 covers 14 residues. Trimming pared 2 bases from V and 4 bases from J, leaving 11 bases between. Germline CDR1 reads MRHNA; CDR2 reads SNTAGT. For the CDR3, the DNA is TGTGCCAGCAGTGACAGCGGGAGAGGCACTGAAGCTTTCTTT. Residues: CASSDSGRGTEAFF.

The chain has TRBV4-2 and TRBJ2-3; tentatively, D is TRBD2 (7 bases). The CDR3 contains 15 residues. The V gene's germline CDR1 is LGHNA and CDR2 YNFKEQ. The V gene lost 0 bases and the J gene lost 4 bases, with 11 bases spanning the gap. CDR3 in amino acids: CASSQERGGPDTQYF. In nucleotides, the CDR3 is TGTGCCAGCAGCCAAGAGAGGGGGGGGCCAGATACGCAGTATTTT.

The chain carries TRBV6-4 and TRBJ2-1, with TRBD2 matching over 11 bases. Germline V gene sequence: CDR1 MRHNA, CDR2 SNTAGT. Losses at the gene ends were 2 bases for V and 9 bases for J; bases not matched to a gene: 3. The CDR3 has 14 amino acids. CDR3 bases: TGTGCCAGCAGTGACCTTAGCGGGGGGGGTGAGCAGTTCTTC. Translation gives CASSDLSGGGEQFF.

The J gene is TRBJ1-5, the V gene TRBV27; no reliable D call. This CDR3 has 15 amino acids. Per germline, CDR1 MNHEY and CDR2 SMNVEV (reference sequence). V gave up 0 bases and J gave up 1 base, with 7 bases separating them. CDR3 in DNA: TGTGCCAGCAGTTTATCCGGAGGGAGCAATCAGCCCCAGCATTTT. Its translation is CASSLSGGSNQPQHF.

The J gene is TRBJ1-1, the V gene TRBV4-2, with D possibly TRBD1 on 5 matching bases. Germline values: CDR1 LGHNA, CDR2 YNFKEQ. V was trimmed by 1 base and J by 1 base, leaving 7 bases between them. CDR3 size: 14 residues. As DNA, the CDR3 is TGTGCCAGCAGCCAAGGGGGCGGGAACACTGAAGCTTTCTTT. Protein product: CASSQGGGNTEAFF.

The CDR3 is CASSVDPSYGYTF. The CDR3, as DNA: TGTGCCAGCAGCGTAGACCCCAGCTATGGCTACACCTTC. The genes are TRBV9 and TRBJ1-2, with D unresolved. The CDR3 extends over 13 amino acids. V shed 0 bases and J shed 4 bases, with 7 bases lying between them. Germline V CDR1 and CDR2: SGDLS, YYNGEE.

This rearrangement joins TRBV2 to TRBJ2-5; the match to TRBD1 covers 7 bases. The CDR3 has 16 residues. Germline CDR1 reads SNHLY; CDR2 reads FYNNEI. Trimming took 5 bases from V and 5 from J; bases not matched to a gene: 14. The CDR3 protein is CASSRADRPTRETQYF. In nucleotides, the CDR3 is TGTGCCAGCAGTCGCGCGGACAGGCCAACTAGGGAGACCCAGTACTTC.

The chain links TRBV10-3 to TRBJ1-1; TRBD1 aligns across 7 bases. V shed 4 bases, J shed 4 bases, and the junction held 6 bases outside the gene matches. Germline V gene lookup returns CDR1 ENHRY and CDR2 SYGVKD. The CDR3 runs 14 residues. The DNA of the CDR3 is TGTGCCATCAGTGGCACAGGGGACCCCACTGAAGCTTTCTTT. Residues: CAISGTGDPTEAFF.

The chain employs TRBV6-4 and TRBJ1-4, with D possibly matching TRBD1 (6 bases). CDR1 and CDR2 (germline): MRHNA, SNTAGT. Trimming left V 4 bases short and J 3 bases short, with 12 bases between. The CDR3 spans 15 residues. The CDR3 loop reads CASSAQGDPNEKLFF. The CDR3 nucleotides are TGTGCCAGCAGTGCACAGGGAGATCCTAATGAAAAACTGTTTTTT.

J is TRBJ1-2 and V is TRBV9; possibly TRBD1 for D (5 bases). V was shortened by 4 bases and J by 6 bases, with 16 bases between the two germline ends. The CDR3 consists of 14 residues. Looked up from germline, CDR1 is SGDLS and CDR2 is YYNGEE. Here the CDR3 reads CASSPRQLADGYTF. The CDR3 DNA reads TGTGCCAGCAGCCCCCGACAGCTAGCGGATGGCTACACCTTC.

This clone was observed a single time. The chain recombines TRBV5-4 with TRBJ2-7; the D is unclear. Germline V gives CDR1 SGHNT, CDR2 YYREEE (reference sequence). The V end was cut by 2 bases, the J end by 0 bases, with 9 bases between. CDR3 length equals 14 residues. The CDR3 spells CASSFRGSSYEQYF. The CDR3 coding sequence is TGTGCCAGCAGCTTTCGCGGTAGCTCCTACGAGCAGTACTTC.

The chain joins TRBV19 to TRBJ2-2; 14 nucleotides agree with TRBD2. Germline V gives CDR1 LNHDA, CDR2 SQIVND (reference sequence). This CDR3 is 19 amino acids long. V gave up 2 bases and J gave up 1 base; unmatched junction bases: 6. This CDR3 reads CASSITGTSGGRNTGELFF. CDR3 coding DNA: TGTGCCAGTAGTATAACCGGGACTAGCGGGGGAAGGAACACCGGGGAGCTGTTTTTT.

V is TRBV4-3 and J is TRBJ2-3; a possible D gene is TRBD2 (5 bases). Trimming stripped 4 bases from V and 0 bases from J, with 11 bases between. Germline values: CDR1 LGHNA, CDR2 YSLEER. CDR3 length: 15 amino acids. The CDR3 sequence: CASSRGLSSTDTQYF. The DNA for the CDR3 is TGCGCCAGCAGCCGAGGACTTTCAAGCACAGATACGCAGTATTTT.

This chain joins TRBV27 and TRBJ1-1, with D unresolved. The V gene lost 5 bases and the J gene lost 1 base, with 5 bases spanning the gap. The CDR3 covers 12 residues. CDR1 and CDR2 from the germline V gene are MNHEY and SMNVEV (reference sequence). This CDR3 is CASSARNTEAFF. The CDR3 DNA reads TGTGCCAGCAGTGCCAGGAACACTGAAGCTTTCTTT.

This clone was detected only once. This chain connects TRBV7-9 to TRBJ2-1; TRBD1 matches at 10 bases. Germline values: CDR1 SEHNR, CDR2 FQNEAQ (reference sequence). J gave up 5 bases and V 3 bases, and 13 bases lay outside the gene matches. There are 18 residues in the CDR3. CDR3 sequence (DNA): TGTGCCAGCAGCTTGTTCAAGGTGGGGACAGGGGATGACAATGAGCAGTTCTTC. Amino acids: CASSLFKVGTGDDNEQFF.

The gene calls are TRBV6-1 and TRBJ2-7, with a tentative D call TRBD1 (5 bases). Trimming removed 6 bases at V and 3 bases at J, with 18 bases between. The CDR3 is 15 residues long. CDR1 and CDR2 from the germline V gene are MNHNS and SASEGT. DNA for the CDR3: TGTGCCAGCAGCCCCGAGGTGGCAGGGCACTACGAGCAGTACTTC. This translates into CASSPEVAGHYEQYF.

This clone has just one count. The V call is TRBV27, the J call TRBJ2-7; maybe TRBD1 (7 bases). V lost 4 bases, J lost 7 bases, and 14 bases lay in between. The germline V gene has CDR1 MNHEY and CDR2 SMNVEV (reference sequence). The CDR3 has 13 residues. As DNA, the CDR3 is TGTGCCAGCAGTTCGAGGGGGCGGGAAGAGCAGTACTTC. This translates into CASSSRGREEQYF.

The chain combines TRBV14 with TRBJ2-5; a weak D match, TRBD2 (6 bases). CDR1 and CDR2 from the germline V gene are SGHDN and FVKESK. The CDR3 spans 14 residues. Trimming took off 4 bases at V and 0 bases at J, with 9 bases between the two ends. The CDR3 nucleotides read TGTGCCAGCAGCCGTCGGGAGTACCAAGAGACCCAGTACTTC. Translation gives CASSRREYQETQYF.

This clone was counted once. The CDR3 loop is CASSGGRQPQHF. Written as DNA, the CDR3 is TGTGCCAGCAGCGGCGGGAGGCAGCCCCAGCATTTT. The chain couples TRBV2 to TRBJ1-5, with unresolved D. The CDR3 is 12 residues long. Trimming took 6 bases from V and 7 from J, leaving 10 bases between them. Germline lookup yields CDR1 SNHLY and CDR2 FYNNEI.

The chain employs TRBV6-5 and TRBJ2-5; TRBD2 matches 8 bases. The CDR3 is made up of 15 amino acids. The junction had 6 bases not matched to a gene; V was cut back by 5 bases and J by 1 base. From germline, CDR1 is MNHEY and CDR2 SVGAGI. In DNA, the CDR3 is TGTGCCAGCAGTCACGCGGGAGGCTTCCAAGAGACCCAGTACTTC. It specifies CASSHAGGFQETQYF.

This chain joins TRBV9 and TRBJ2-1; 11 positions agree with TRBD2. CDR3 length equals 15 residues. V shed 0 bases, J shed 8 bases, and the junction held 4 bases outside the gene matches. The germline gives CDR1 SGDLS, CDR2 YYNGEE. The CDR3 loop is CASSVEGTSGDEQFF. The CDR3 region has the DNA TGTGCCAGCAGCGTAGAGGGGACTAGCGGTGATGAGCAGTTCTTC.

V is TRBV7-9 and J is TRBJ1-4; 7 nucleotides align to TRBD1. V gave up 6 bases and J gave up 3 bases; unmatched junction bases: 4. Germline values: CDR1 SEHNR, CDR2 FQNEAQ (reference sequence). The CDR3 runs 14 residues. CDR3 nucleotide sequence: TGTGCCAGCAGTGAACAGGGGCCTAATGAAAAACTGTTTTTT. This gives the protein CASSEQGPNEKLFF. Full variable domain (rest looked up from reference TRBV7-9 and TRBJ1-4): DTGVSQNPRHKITKRGQNVTFRCDPISEHNRLYWYRQTLGQGPEFLTYFQNEAQLEKSRLLSDRFSAERPKGSFSTLEIQRTEQGDSAMYLCASSEQGPNEKLFFGSGTQLSVL.

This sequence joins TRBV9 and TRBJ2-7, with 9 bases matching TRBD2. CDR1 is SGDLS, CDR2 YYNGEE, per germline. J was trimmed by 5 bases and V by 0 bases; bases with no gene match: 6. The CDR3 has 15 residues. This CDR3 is CASSVAGIAGDEQYF. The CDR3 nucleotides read TGTGCCAGCAGCGTAGCGGGTATAGCGGGGGACGAGCAGTACTTC.

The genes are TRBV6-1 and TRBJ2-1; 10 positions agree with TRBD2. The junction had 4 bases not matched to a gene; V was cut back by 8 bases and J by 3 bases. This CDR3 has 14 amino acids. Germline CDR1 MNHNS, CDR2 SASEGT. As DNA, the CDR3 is TGTGCCAGCGGGAGCGGGAGGGACTACAATGAGCAGTTCTTC. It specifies CASGSGRDYNEQFF.

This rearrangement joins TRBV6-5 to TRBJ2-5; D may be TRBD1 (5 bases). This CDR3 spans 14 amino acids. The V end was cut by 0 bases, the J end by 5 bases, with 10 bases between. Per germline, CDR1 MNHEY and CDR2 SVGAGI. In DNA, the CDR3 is TGTGCCAGCAGTTACTCAGGGGCCGGGGAGACCCAGTACTTC. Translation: CASSYSGAGETQYF.

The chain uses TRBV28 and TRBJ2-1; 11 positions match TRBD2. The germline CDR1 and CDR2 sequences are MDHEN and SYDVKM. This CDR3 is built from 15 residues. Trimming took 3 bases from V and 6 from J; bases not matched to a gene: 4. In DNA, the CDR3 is TGTGCCAGCAGTTTCGCTAGCGGGAGGTTCAATGAGCAGTTCTTC. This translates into CASSFASGRFNEQFF.

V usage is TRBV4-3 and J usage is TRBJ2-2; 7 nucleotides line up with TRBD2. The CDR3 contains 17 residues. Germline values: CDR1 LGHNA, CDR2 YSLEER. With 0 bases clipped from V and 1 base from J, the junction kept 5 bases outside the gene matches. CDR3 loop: CASSQERGGGNTGELFF. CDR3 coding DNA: TGCGCCAGCAGCCAAGAAAGGGGCGGGGGGAACACCGGGGAGCTGTTTTTT.